This T cell receptor beta chain emerged from a study of cytomegalovirus exposure and HLA in healthy donors. Study outcomes and limitations: Among CMV-associated TCR beta chains, most appeared HLA-restricted in a later analysis.

Only a few counts were recorded for this clone. Its antigen is not identified. From germline, CDR1 is MNHNS and CDR2 SASEGT. The CDR3 sequence is 15 residues long. The V and J ends lost 4 bases and 5 bases respectively, with 14 bases between them. With 60 Vbeta and 13 Jbeta primers, the PCR was carried out. Clones were sequenced by immunoSEQ multiplex PCR, and TCRdb holds only the in-frame ones, with some missing. Among about 180,000 clones, around 80% were seen once, and the ten largest hold roughly 1.5%. The TCR comes from a man between 18 and 29 years old in good health and CMV-seronegative. Sequenced material: PBMCs. The chain recombines TRBV6-1 with TRBJ1-4; TRBD1 might be the D (6 bases). CDR3 DNA: TGTGCCAGCAGTGCCCAGACAGGCCCGAATGAAAAACTGTTTTTT. Encoded protein: CASSAQTGPNEKLFF.